The clone carrying this T cell receptor (beta chain) has a handful of counts. Its cognate antigen is unknown. Isolated RNA was reverse transcribed in full, so expressed TCRB transcripts were sequenced. Assay used: immunoSEQ multiplex PCR; TCRdb lists only in-frame clones, some missing. The sample includes about 320,000 clones, about 15% of them seen just once. This sample is part of a study of beta chain features in type 1 diabetes. Whole-study findings and limits: Naive, central memory and Treg TCRB repertoires seemed to resemble each other more closely in patients than they did in healthy donors.

The V end was cut by 1 base, the J end by 0 bases, with 6 bases between. Germline V lookup: CDR1 LGHNA, CDR2 YNFKEQ. The CDR3 consists of 15 residues. Based on CD45RO/CCR7/CD25/CD127/CD95/CD27, CD4+ regulatory, stem cell-like memory, naive and central memory cells were sorted. Purity above 95% was achieved in all sorted populations. The rearrangement links TRBV4-2 to TRBJ2-2; D perhaps matches TRBD1 (5 bases). The sequenced material came from central memory CD4+ T cells from blood. This sequence was found in a man aged 25-40 years in good health. CDR3 loop: CASSQAGTNTGELFF. The CDR3 nucleotides are TGTGCCAGCAGCCAAGCAGGGACGAACACCGGGGAGCTGTTTTTT.